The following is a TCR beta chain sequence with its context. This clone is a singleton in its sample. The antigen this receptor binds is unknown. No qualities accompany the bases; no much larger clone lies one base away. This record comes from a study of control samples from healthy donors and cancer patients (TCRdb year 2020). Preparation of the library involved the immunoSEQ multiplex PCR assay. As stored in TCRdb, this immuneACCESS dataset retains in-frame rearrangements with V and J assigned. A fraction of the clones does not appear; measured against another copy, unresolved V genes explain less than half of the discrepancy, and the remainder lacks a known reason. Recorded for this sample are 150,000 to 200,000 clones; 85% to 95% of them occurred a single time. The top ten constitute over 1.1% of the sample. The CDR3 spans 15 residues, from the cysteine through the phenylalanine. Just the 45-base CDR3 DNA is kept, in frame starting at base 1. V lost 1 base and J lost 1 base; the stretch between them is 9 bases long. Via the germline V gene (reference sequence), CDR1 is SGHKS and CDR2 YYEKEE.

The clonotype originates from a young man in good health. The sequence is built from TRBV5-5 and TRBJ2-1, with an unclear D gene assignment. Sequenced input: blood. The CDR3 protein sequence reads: CASSLPGVSYNEQFF. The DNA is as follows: TGTGCCAGCAGCTTGCCAGGCGTTTCCTACAATGAGCAGTTCTTC. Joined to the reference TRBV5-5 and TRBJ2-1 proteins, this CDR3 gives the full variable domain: DAGVTQSPTHLIKTRGQQVTLRCSPISGHKSVSWYQQVLGQGPQFIFQYYEKEERGRGNFPDRFSARQFPNYSSELNVNALLLGDSALYLCASSLPGVSYNEQFFGPGTRLTVL.